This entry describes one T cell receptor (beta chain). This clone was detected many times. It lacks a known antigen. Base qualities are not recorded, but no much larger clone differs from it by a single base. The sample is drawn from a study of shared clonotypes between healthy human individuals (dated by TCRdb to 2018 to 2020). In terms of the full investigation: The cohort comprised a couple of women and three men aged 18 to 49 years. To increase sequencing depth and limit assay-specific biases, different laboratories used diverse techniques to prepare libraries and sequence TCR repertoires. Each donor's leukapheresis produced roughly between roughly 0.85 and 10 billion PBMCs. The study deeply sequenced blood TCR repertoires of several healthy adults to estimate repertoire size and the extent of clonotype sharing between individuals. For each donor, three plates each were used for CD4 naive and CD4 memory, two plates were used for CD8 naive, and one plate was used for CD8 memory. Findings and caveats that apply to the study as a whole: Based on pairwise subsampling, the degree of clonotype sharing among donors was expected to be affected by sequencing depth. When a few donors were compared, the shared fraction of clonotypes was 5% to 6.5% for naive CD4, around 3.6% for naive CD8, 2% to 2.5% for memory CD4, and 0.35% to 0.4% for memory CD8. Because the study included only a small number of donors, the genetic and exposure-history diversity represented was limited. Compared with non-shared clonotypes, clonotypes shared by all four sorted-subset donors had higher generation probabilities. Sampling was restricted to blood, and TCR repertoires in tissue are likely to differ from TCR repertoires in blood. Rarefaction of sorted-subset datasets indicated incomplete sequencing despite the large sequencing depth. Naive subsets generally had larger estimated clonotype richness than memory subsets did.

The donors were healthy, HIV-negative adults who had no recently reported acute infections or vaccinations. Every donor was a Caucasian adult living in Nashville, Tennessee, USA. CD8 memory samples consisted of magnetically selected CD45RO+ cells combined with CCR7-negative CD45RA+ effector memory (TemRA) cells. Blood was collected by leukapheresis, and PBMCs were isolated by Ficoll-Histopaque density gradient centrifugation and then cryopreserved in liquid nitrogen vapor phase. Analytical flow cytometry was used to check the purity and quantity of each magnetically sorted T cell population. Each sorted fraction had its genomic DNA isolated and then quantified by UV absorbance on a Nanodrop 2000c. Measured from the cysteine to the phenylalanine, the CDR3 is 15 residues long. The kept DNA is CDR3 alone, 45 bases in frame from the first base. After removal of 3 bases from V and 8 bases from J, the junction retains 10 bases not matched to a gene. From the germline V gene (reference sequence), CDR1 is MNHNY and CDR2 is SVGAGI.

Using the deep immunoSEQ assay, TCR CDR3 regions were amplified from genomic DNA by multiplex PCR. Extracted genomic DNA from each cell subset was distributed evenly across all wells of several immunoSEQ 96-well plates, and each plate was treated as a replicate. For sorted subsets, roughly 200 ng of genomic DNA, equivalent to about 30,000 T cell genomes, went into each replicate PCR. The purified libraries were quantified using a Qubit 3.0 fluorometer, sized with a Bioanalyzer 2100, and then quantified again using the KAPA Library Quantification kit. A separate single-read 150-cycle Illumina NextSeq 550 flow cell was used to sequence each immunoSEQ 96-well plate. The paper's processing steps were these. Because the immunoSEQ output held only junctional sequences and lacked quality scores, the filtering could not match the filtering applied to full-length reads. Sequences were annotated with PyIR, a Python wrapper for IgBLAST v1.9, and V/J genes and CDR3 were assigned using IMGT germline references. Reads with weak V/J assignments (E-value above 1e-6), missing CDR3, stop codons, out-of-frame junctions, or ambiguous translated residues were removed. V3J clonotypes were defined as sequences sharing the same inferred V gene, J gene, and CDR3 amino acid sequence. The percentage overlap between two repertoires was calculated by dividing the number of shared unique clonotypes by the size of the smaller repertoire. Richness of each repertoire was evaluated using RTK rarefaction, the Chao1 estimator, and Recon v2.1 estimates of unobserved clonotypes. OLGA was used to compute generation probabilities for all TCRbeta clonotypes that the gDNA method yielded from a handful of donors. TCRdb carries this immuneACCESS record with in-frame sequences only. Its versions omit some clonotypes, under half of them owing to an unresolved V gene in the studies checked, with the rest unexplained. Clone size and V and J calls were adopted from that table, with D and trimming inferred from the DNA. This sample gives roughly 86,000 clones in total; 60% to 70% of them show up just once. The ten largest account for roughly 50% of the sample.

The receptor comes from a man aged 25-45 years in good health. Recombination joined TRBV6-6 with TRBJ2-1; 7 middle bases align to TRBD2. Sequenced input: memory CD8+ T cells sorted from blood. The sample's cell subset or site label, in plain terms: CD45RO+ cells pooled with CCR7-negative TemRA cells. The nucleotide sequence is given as TGTGCCAGCAGTTATGAGGGAGGGGCTCGGTATGAGCAGTTCTTC. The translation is CASSYEGGARYEQFF.